The 27 T cell receptor beta chains presented below share a single source sample, sequenced in a study of low-dose radiotherapy and immunotherapy resistance in tumors. TRAV- and TRBV-specific primers, spanning alpha and beta chains, primed first-strand cDNA. A roughly 19-cycle PCR with a constant-region primer and V-primer adapter amplified TCRs. Each CDR3 protein is one row after TCRdb ran MiXCR on the reads. The sample has some 16,000 distinct CDR3 sequences, approximately 70% seen once; the top ten hold about 6%. The receptors here all came from a human donor with advanced metastatic prostate, ovarian, gallbladder or colorectal cancer (not recorded which). This table probably holds off-target reads from a library built for another chain.

This clonotype was found a few times. The V and J genes are TRBV6-1 and TRBJ2-1; D is uncertain. Germline V gene sequence: CDR1 MNHNS, CDR2 SASEGT. Deletions cut 8 bases from V and 9 bases from J, with 14 bases between. CDR3 length: 12 amino acids. CDR3 nucleotide sequence: TGTGCCAGCGACCACAAGTTCGGTGAGCAGTTCTTC. Residues: CASDHKFGEQFF.

V is TRBV12-3 or TRBV12-4 and J is TRBJ2-3; 11 nucleotides agree with TRBD1. The CDR3 has 16 residues. J gave up 7 bases and V 4 bases, and 10 bases lay outside the gene matches. CDR3 amino acids: CASSYDRTGGVNTQYF. As DNA, the CDR3 is TGTGCCAGCAGTTACGACCGGACAGGGGGCGTGAATACGCAGTATTTT.

The chain combines TRBV3-1 with TRBJ2-6; D is ambiguous. Trimming left V 4 bases short and J 1 base short, with 11 bases between. Germline assignment: CDR1 LGHDT and CDR2 YNNKEL (reference sequence). This CDR3 spans 16 amino acids. CDR3 DNA: TGTGCCAGCAGCCCCCGTACGGCTTCTGGGGCCAACGTCCTGACTTTC. Translation: CASSPRTASGANVLTF.

The V call is TRBV5-1, the J call TRBJ2-3, with 7 bases aligning to TRBD2. Germline assignment: CDR1 SGHRS and CDR2 YFSETQ. J was trimmed by 4 bases and V by 5 bases; bases with no gene match: 10. The CDR3 totals 15 residues. The DNA for the CDR3 is TGCGCCAGCAGTCCCGGGACTACCCCCGCAGATACGCAGTATTTT. This gives the protein CASSPGTTPADTQYF.

The chain has TRBV14 and TRBJ2-3; D perhaps matches TRBD2 (5 bases). This CDR3 has 17 amino acids. Germline loops: CDR1 SGHDN, CDR2 FVKESK. The germline V and J ends were trimmed by 0 bases and 1 base, with 14 bases remaining between them. CDR3 loop: CASSQDVGGPRTDTQYF. DNA of the CDR3: TGTGCCAGCAGCCAAGACGTAGGCGGGCCCCGCACAGATACGCAGTATTTT.

This clonotype came up once. V gene TRBV29-1 combines with J gene TRBJ1-3; a possible D gene is TRBD1 (5 bases). The CDR3 length is 15 residues. Germline V gene data show CDR1 as SQVTM and CDR2 as ANQGSEA. The V end lost 5 bases, the J end lost 4 bases, and 18 bases lay between the germline ends. The CDR3 DNA follows: TGCAGCGTTTCCTTCGACAGAAATCGAGGAAACACCATATATTTT. Its protein product is CSVSFDRNRGNTIYF.

The V and J genes are TRBV5-1 and TRBJ2-7, with D tentatively TRBD2 (5 bases). Germline V gene lookup returns CDR1 SGHRS and CDR2 YFSETQ. The CDR3 runs 15 residues. Trimming stripped 3 bases from V and 2 bases from J, with 15 bases between. CDR3 residues: CASSSEAGPAYEQYF. In DNA, the CDR3 is TGCGCCAGCAGCTCGGAGGCGGGTCCCGCCTACGAGCAGTACTTC.

The genes are TRBV6-5 and TRBJ2-7; D remains unclear. This CDR3 contains 11 residues. Trimming removed 7 bases from V and 9 bases from J, with 13 bases in between. Germline V gene data show CDR1 as MNHEY and CDR2 as SVGAGI. Here the CDR3 reads CASKSPLGQYF. The CDR3 DNA reads as TGTGCCAGCAAAAGCCCGCTCGGGCAGTACTTC.

The rearrangement links TRBV28 to TRBJ1-5, with 7 nucleotides matching TRBD1. V lost 5 bases, J lost 4 bases, and 5 bases stayed unmatched. The CDR3 length is 14 residues. Germline-derived CDR1 and CDR2 are MDHEN and SYDVKM. The DNA for the CDR3 is TGTGCCAGCAGTACCGGACAGGATAATCAGCCCCAGCATTTT. Translating it yields CASSTGQDNQPQHF.

The chain couples TRBV5-1 to TRBJ2-1, with 10 bases lining up with TRBD2. With 4 bases clipped from V and 6 bases from J, the junction kept 7 bases outside the gene matches. Germline V gene sequence: CDR1 SGHRS, CDR2 YFSETQ. This CDR3 spans 15 amino acids. The CDR3 coding sequence is TGCGCCAGCAGCCATACTAGCGGGGTGATCAATGAGCAGTTCTTC. Translated: CASSHTSGVINEQFF.

The chain links TRBV14 to TRBJ2-5; D is unclear. The germline V and J ends were trimmed by 0 bases and 5 bases, with 10 bases remaining between them. CDR1 and CDR2 (germline): SGHDN, FVKESK. The CDR3 consists of 14 residues. The CDR3 region is CASSQDTVKETQYF. In nucleotides, the CDR3 is TGTGCCAGCAGCCAAGATACTGTGAAGGAGACCCAGTACTTC.

On this clonotype: One junction end does not reproduce the germline sequence, and a read error may be involved. The chain carries TRBV5-5 and TRBJ2-7; TRBD1 is a possible D gene (6 bases). Germline CDR1 is SGHKS and CDR2 is YYEKEE (reference sequence). This CDR3 has 13 amino acids. The DNA for the CDR3 is TGTGACAGCAGCCTGAGACAGGTTTACGAGCAGTACTTC. It translates to CDSSLRQVYEQYF.

The chain carries TRBV27 and TRBJ1-3; 7 nucleotides align to TRBD1. V lost 6 bases and J lost 6; bases outside the gene matches: 8. The germline CDR1 and CDR2 sequences are MNHEY and SMNVEV (reference sequence). The CDR3 loop spans 14 amino acids. CDR3: CASSSEDRPNTIYF. The CDR3 DNA reads TGTGCCAGCAGCTCAGAGGACAGGCCAAACACCATATATTTT.

The V gene is TRBV6-6, the J gene TRBJ2-3; no clear D. The CDR3 is 11 residues long. Germline CDR1 reads MNHNY; CDR2 reads SVGAGI (reference sequence). Trimming took off 8 bases at V and 2 bases at J, with 5 bases between the two ends. CDR3 DNA sequence: TGTGCCAGCCGAGACACAGATACGCAGTATTTT. Translating it yields CASRDTDTQYF.

This sequence joins TRBV6-1 and TRBJ2-2, with 12 bases fitting TRBD2. With V trimmed by 6 bases and J by 6 bases, 14 bases remained unmatched. The CDR3 loop spans 18 amino acids. From germline, CDR1 is MNHNS and CDR2 SASEGT. The DNA for the CDR3 is TGTGCCAGCAGACCGGGGGGGGCGCTAGCGGGAGGGCCCGGGGAGCTGTTTTTT. Amino acid sequence: CASRPGGALAGGPGELFF.

V and J are TRBV29-1 and TRBJ2-1, with TRBD2 identical over 9 bases. Germline-derived CDR1 and CDR2 are SQVTM and ANQGSEA. The CDR3 loop spans 13 amino acids. The V and J ends lost 4 bases and 5 bases, in that order; junction bases with no gene match: 3. The CDR3 is CSVASGTHNEQFF. CDR3 coding DNA: TGCAGCGTTGCTAGCGGGACCCACAATGAGCAGTTCTTC.

This chain uses TRBV7-9 with TRBJ2-7; 7 bases are a match to TRBD2. The CDR3 is 14 amino acids. The germline V gene encodes CDR1 SEHNR and CDR2 FQNEAQ (reference sequence). Trimming took 3 bases from V and 6 from J; bases not matched to a gene: 8. CDR3 nucleotides: TGTGCCAGCAGCTTCGGGGGGATAGGCGCCGAGCAGTACTTC. Encoded protein: CASSFGGIGAEQYF.

The chain joins TRBV5-1 to TRBJ2-1, with D tentatively TRBD2 (6 bases). Germline V gene lookup returns CDR1 SGHRS and CDR2 YFSETQ. The CDR3 extends over 20 amino acids. Trimming shortened V by 1 base and J by 5 bases, and 28 bases separated the two germline ends. In nucleotides, the CDR3 is TGCGCCAGCAGCTTGTTGGTAACTAAGCTAGCGCAGTCGCAAAACAATGAGCAGTTCTTC. Its protein is CASSLLVTKLAQSQNNEQFF. The variable domain in full, completed from reference TRBV5-1 and TRBJ2-1, reads KAGVTQTPRYLIKTRGQQVTLSCSPISGHRSVSWYQQTPGQGLQFLFEYFSETQRNKGNFPGRFSGRQFSNSRSEMNVSTLELGDSALYLCASSLLVTKLAQSQNNEQFFGPGTRLTVL.

This chain uses TRBV28 with TRBJ2-1; 7 bases fit TRBD1. Germline V gives CDR1 MDHEN, CDR2 SYDVKM. V lost 4 bases to trimming and J lost 15 bases; unmatched junction nucleotides: 9. This CDR3 region has 12 residues. The CDR3 sequence is CASSSDDRVTFF. DNA of the CDR3: TGTGCCAGCAGTTCAGATGACAGGGTTACGTTCTTC.

This clonotype was observed a few times. The V gene is TRBV28, the J gene TRBJ2-1; tentatively, D is TRBD2 (6 bases). The CDR3 is made up of 13 amino acids. Trimming shortened V by 6 bases and J by 5 bases, and 11 bases separated the two germline ends. CDR1 MDHEN and CDR2 SYDVKM come from the germline V gene. For the CDR3, the DNA is TGTGCCAGCAGGTCTACTAGCAACAATGAGCAGTTCTTC. Its protein is CASRSTSNNEQFF.

This chain joins TRBV2 and TRBJ1-1; the D gene is possibly TRBD1 (5 bases). CDR1 and CDR2 (germline): SNHLY, FYNNEI. V gave up 6 bases and J gave up 0 bases, with 14 bases separating them. The CDR3 runs to 15 residues. The CDR3 protein is CASSREPGVNTEAFF. CDR3 DNA sequence: TGTGCCAGCAGCAGGGAGCCCGGGGTGAACACTGAAGCTTTCTTT. The full variable domain, in which reference TRBV2 and TRBJ1-1 provide the parts outside the CDR3, is EPEVTQTPSHQVTQMGQEVILRCVPISNHLYFYWYRQILGQKVEFLVSFYNNEISEKSEIFDDQFSVERPDGSNFTLKIRSTKLEDSAMYFCASSREPGVNTEAFFGQGTRLTVV.

The CDR3 nucleotides are TGCAGTGCTAGAGACGCGACAGCACCGAGCTCTGGGGCCAACGTCCTGACTTTC. This gives the protein CSARDATAPSSGANVLTF. The chain employs TRBV20-1 and TRBJ2-6; D is possibly TRBD1 (5 bases). The ends were cut back, 0 bases at V and 0 bases at J, with 15 bases in the middle. CDR1 DFQATT and CDR2 SNEGSKA come from the germline V gene (reference sequence). The CDR3 loop spans 18 amino acids.

This clonotype was picked up one time. This chain connects TRBV12-3 or TRBV12-4 to TRBJ1-1, with no clear D. The CDR3 totals 14 residues. V lost 6 bases and J lost 3, with 14 bases in between. The CDR3 DNA reads as TGTGCCAGCAGCCACGTTGGGGTGGACACTGAAGCTTTCTTT. It specifies CASSHVGVDTEAFF.

This clonotype has just one count. The chain uses TRBV7-9 and TRBJ2-7; 10 nucleotides match TRBD1. The CDR3 spans 14 residues. Germline V CDR1 and CDR2: SEHNR, FQNEAQ (reference sequence). J was trimmed by 7 bases and V by 6 bases; bases with no gene match: 9. This chain's CDR3 is CASRTGTGDSEQYF. CDR3 bases: TGTGCCAGCAGAACCGGGACAGGGGATTCAGAGCAGTACTTC.

This clonotype was observed a single time. CDR3: CASSVAGGETQYF. CDR3 bases: TGTGCCAGCAGTGTCGCAGGGGGCGAGACCCAGTACTTC. The V gene is TRBV25-1, the J gene TRBJ2-5; TRBD1 matches at 8 bases. V lost 4 bases and J lost 5; bases outside the gene matches: 3. Germline V gives CDR1 MGHDK, CDR2 SYGVNS. The CDR3 contains 13 residues.

The chain combines TRBV6-2 or TRBV6-3 with TRBJ1-1, with D possibly being TRBD1 (5 bases). The V gene's germline CDR1 is MNHEY and CDR2 SVGEGT. This CDR3 has 15 residues. V lost 7 bases and J lost 1, with 16 bases in between. The CDR3 nucleotides are TGTGCCAGCATTAAAAGCGGGACGGAGAACACTGAAGCTTTCTTT. Its protein is CASIKSGTENTEAFF.

The chain is built from TRBV11-1 and TRBJ2-5; 9 bases are shared with TRBD1. CDR1 is SGHAT and CDR2 is FQDESV in the germline V gene (reference sequence). V trimming: 4 bases; J trimming: 2 bases; junction bases outside the gene matches: 5. The CDR3 extends over 15 amino acids. CDR3 sequence: CASSSTGGRQETQYF. CDR3 DNA sequence: TGTGCCAGCAGCTCAACAGGGGGCAGGCAAGAGACCCAGTACTTC.